This T cell receptor (beta chain) was sequenced in a study of blood T cell repertoires in COVID-19. Study details: COVID-19 samples from acute and convalescent phases originated in the United States, Italy and Spain. T cells, B-cell-depleted T cells, or PBMCs supplied cDNA or gDNA.

Recruitment covered about 25 US areas and drew participants whose ages spanned roughly 18 to 100 years. Trimming cost V 4 bases and J 2 bases, with 6 bases left between them. Per germline, CDR1 GTSNPN and CDR2 SVGIG (reference sequence). The CDR3 contains 12 residues. Methods used by the authors: It was from reference gene primer amplification that nucleated cell counts were estimated. Data came from immunoSEQ multiplex PCR; TCRdb stores just in-frame clones and leaves some out. V, J and clone size were drawn from that table, and D and trimming were deduced from the DNA. The repertoire holds approximately 320,000 clones, 90% seen once, with around 2.6% in the top ten.

The sequence derives from a man between 60 and 75 years old who had recovered from COVID-19. Sequencing was carried out using PBMCs or T cells enriched from blood (not recorded which). The chain links TRBV30 to TRBJ2-1; TRBD1 is a possible D gene (6 bases). CDR3 amino acids: CAWTGAYNEQFF. CDR3 sequence (DNA): TGTGCCTGGACAGGGGCCTACAATGAGCAGTTCTTC.